This T cell receptor beta chain was retrieved from a study of siplizumab effects on memory and regulatory T cells. Study-wide points: Siplizumab caused a significant drop in alloreactive sequences traceable to unstimulated CD4+ memory cells.

As concerns this clone: Its antigen is not known.

Trimming removed 5 bases at V and 0 bases at J, with 10 bases between. The CDR3 runs to 14 residues. Germline lookup yields CDR1 SGHVS and CDR2 FQNEAQ. Some clones are missing from TCRdb's copy, which holds only in-frame ones; the method was immunoSEQ multiplex PCR. The table lists about 85,000 clones, around 93% of them singletons. The clonotype was recovered from a human donor in good health. The chain recombines TRBV7-8 with TRBJ2-5, with D perhaps matching TRBD1 (5 bases). The sample comprised CD8+ T cells sorted from blood. The DNA for the CDR3 is TGTGCCAGCAGCCTCCGACAGTACCAAGAGACCCAGTACTTC. It encodes CASSLRQYQETQYF.